Below, 31 T cell receptor beta chains from the same sample are listed, as sequenced in a study of chemoradiotherapy in HPV16-positive cancers. TCRdb's table, derived via immunoSEQ multiplex PCR, lists solely in-frame clones and lacks some. The sample includes approximately 50,000 clones, around nine tenths of them seen just once. Sample: blood, taken from a patient who underwent chemoradiotherapy. All receptors come from a human donor with HPV-associated anogenital cancer.

The table lists this clone with a count of one. The chain has TRBV9 and TRBJ2-3; D is unclear. Germline CDR1 SGDLS, CDR2 YYNGEE. V was shortened by 4 bases and J by 2 bases, with 8 bases between the two germline ends. CDR3 size: 13 residues. The CDR3 is CASSPYYTDTQYF. The DNA of the CDR3 is TGTGCCAGCAGCCCATATTACACAGATACGCAGTATTTT.

The genes are TRBV4-2 and TRBJ2-5; 9 positions match TRBD2. V shed 1 base, J shed 2 bases, and the junction held 11 bases outside the gene matches. This CDR3 has 18 amino acids. Germline V lookup: CDR1 LGHNA, CDR2 YNFKEQ. The CDR3 DNA reads TGTGCCAGCAGCCAAGGGGGGGTGGGACTAGCTACACAAGAGACCCAGTACTTC. Protein: CASSQGGVGLATQETQYF.

The gene calls are TRBV4-1 and TRBJ2-5, with TRBD2 matching 8 bases. Losses at the gene ends were 1 base for V and 5 bases for J; bases not matched to a gene: 9. The CDR3 contains 16 residues. Germline CDR1 reads MGHRA; CDR2 reads YSYEKL. Here the CDR3 DNA reads TGCGCCAGCAGCCAAGTGTCGGGGGGGCTGAGGGAGACCCAGTACTTC. This sequence encodes CASSQVSGGLRETQYF.

The rearrangement joins TRBV2 to TRBJ1-5, with D unclear. The V and J ends lost 7 bases and 1 base respectively, with 14 bases between them. This CDR3 region has 15 residues. The germline V gene has CDR1 SNHLY and CDR2 FYNNEI. CDR3 bases: TGTGCCAGCACCTTTGAAGGCAGGAGCAATCAGCCCCAGCATTTT. Translating gives CASTFEGRSNQPQHF.

The chain combines TRBV10-3 with TRBJ2-5; possible D gene TRBD1, 6 bases. CDR1 ENHRY and CDR2 SYGVKD come from the germline V gene. V was clipped by 3 bases and J by 5 bases, with 13 bases between them. The CDR3 extends over 14 amino acids. As DNA, the CDR3 is TGTGCCATCAGTGATCAGGGGTCTGGGGAGACCCAGTACTTC. It yields the protein CAISDQGSGETQYF.

The chain carries TRBV19 and TRBJ1-2, with D maybe TRBD1 (6 bases). Trimming cost V 5 bases and J 8 bases, with 18 bases left between them. The CDR3 contains 14 residues. From germline, CDR1 is LNHDA and CDR2 SQIVND (reference sequence). CDR3 amino acids: CASSPPQGSDGYTF. Written as DNA, the CDR3 is TGTGCCAGTAGTCCGCCACAGGGATCGGACGGCTACACCTTC.

The V and J genes are TRBV19 and TRBJ2-1; D is undetermined. The length of the CDR3 is 13 residues. Germline loops: CDR1 LNHDA, CDR2 SQIVND (reference sequence). V lost 7 bases, J lost 5 bases, and 12 bases lay in between. The CDR3 sequence: CASNLGKNNEQFF. The CDR3 region has the DNA TGTGCCAGTAATCTGGGCAAGAACAATGAGCAGTTCTTC.

About this clone: The junction differs from germline at one of its ends, possibly a read error. The chain joins TRBV7-7 to TRBJ2-5, with no clear D. CDR1 and CDR2 (germline): SSHAT, FNYEAQ (reference sequence). The CDR3 runs 15 residues. CDR3 bases: TGTGCTAGCAGCCGAATCGTCCGCCTCCAAGAGACCCAGTACTTC. Residues: CASSRIVRLQETQYF.

The V gene is TRBV6-1, the J gene TRBJ2-1; 12 bases agree with TRBD2. Trimming took 7 bases from V and 5 from J; bases not matched to a gene: 6. CDR3 length equals 15 residues. The germline V gene encodes CDR1 MNHNS and CDR2 SASEGT. CDR3 DNA sequence: TGTGCCAGCACCCCGACTAGCGGGAGTGACAATGAGCAGTTCTTC. Residues: CASTPTSGSDNEQFF.

In its sample, this clone was seen a few times. The rearrangement uses TRBV2 and TRBJ1-5; weak D call: TRBD1 (6 bases). V dropped 7 bases and J dropped 0 bases, with 13 bases sitting between them. The CDR3 is 15 amino acids. The germline V gene has CDR1 SNHLY and CDR2 FYNNEI. The CDR3 sequence is CASNAQGYSNQPQHF. The DNA for the CDR3 is TGTGCCAGCAACGCCCAGGGGTATAGCAATCAGCCCCAGCATTTT. Using reference TRBV2 and TRBJ1-5 for the parts outside the CDR3, the full variable domain is EPEVTQTPSHQVTQMGQEVILRCVPISNHLYFYWYRQILGQKVEFLVSFYNNEISEKSEIFDDQFSVERPDGSNFTLKIRSTKLEDSAMYFCASNAQGYSNQPQHFGDGTRLSIL.

This rearrangement joins TRBV18 to TRBJ1-5; the D gene is possibly TRBD1 (5 bases). The V gene's germline CDR1 is KGHSH and CDR2 LQKENI. CDR3 length equals 13 residues. V lost 2 bases, J lost 4 bases, and 6 bases lay in between. The CDR3, as DNA: TGTGCCAGCTCACCAGCAGGGAATCAGCCCCAGCATTTT. Its translation is CASSPAGNQPQHF.

This clone was counted once. This may come from a read error, since a much larger clone is one base off. This CDR3 is CASSLRGMNTEAFF. Here the CDR3 DNA reads TGTGCCAGCAGCTTACGGGGCATGAACACTGAAGCTTTCTTT. The chain has TRBV5-4 and TRBJ1-1; possibly TRBD1 for D (5 bases). The CDR3 covers 14 residues. V gave up 2 bases and J gave up 0 bases, with 8 bases separating them. CDR1 SGHNT and CDR2 YYREEE come from the germline V gene (reference sequence).

The chain couples TRBV5-4 to TRBJ2-3, with D possibly TRBD2 on 6 matching bases. The germline CDR1 and CDR2 sequences are SGHNT and YYREEE (reference sequence). The ends were cut back, 1 base at V and 4 bases at J, with 13 bases in the middle. The CDR3 consists of 15 residues. The CDR3 DNA sequence: TGTGCCAGCAGCTTGTCGGTGAGGGAGGCAGATACGCAGTATTTT. It is translated as CASSLSVREADTQYF.

This chain joins TRBV5-8 and TRBJ2-7; 12 nucleotides match TRBD2. The V gene end was trimmed by 0 bases and the J gene end by 2 bases; junction bases not matched to a gene: 3. Germline V lookup: CDR1 SGHTS, CDR2 YDEGEE. CDR3 length: 16 residues. CDR3 DNA sequence: TGTGCCAGCAGCTTGGTGCTAGCGGGGGGGACCTACGAGCAGTACTTC. The encoded protein is CASSLVLAGGTYEQYF.

V gene TRBV19 combines with J gene TRBJ2-2, with D perhaps TRBD2 (5 bases). This CDR3 region has 22 residues. Per the germline V gene, CDR1 is LNHDA and CDR2 is SQIVND (reference sequence). V was trimmed by 2 bases and J by 0 bases, leaving 28 bases between them. This chain's CDR3 is CASSIRASATSPQRTNTGELFF. CDR3 nucleotides: TGTGCCAGTAGTATAAGAGCATCCGCGACATCCCCACAGCGGACGAACACCGGGGAGCTGTTTTTT.

The rearrangement links TRBV7-2 to TRBJ2-7, with no clear D. This CDR3 is 14 amino acids long. Trimming shortened V by 5 bases and J by 9 bases, and 20 bases separated the two germline ends. Germline CDR1 is SGHTA and CDR2 is FQGNSA. The CDR3 DNA reads TGTGCCAGCAGCCTAAGTCGGTCCCGAGGTATGCAGTACTTC. The encoded protein is CASSLSRSRGMQYF.

The chain links TRBV5-1 to TRBJ2-2; 9 bases are a match to TRBD2. The CDR3 length is 18 residues. The germline V gene encodes CDR1 SGHRS and CDR2 YFSETQ. J gave up 1 base and V 7 bases, and 14 bases lay outside the gene matches. The CDR3 loop is CASAAGGRALGNTGELFF. DNA of the CDR3: TGCGCCAGCGCGGCGGGCGGGAGGGCCCTCGGGAACACCGGGGAGCTGTTTTTT.

This sequence joins TRBV9 and TRBJ2-5, with D tentatively TRBD2 (5 bases). Per the germline V gene, CDR1 is SGDLS and CDR2 is YYNGEE. This CDR3 is built from 14 residues. The ends were cut back, 0 bases at V and 4 bases at J, with 10 bases in the middle. CDR3 in DNA: TGTGCCAGCAGCGTAGGTCCCGAGGGAGAGACCCAGTACTTC. Protein sequence: CASSVGPEGETQYF.

V is TRBV5-1 and J is TRBJ2-7, with D hard to call. CDR3 length equals 16 residues. The V and J ends lost 5 bases and 0 bases respectively, with 18 bases between them. Germline CDR1 and CDR2: SGHRS and YFSETQ. This chain's CDR3 is CASSLGSLSGSYEQYF. CDR3 DNA sequence: TGCGCCAGCAGTCTCGGGTCCCTCTCGGGCTCCTACGAGCAGTACTTC.

The V gene is TRBV10-1, the J gene TRBJ1-6; tentative D call: TRBD1 (6 bases). This CDR3 spans 14 amino acids. The germline CDR1 and CDR2 sequences are WNHNN and SYGVQD (reference sequence). The V gene lost 6 bases and the J gene lost 6 bases, with 12 bases spanning the gap. The CDR3 region is CASRSGECNSPLHF. CDR3 DNA sequence: TGCGCCAGCAGATCAGGGGAGTGTAATTCACCCCTCCACTTT.

The genes are TRBV7-9 and TRBJ1-1, with a tentative D call TRBD1 (5 bases). Between the trimmed V and J ends, which lost 1 base and 6 bases, there was a span of 18 bases. This CDR3 is built from 16 residues. Germline CDR1 is SEHNR and CDR2 is FQNEAQ (reference sequence). CDR3 loop: CASSLGQGRPDAEAFF. DNA for the CDR3: TGTGCCAGCAGCTTAGGCCAGGGACGGCCGGACGCTGAAGCTTTCTTT. The whole variable domain, filled in from reference TRBV7-9 and TRBJ1-1, reads DTGVSQNPRHKITKRGQNVTFRCDPISEHNRLYWYRQTLGQGPEFLTYFQNEAQLEKSRLLSDRFSAERPKGSFSTLEIQRTEQGDSAMYLCASSLGQGRPDAEAFFGQGTRLTVV.

This clone was observed once. CDR3 in DNA: TGTGCCAGCAGTTTCGGGACATTTGGCACTGAAGCTTTCTTT. Translation: CASSFGTFGTEAFF. V gene TRBV6-5 combines with J gene TRBJ1-1, with D possibly being TRBD1 (6 bases). This CDR3 contains 14 residues. CDR1 is MNHEY, CDR2 SVGAGI, per germline. V lost 4 bases and J lost 4, with 13 bases in between.

The V call is TRBV6-5, the J call TRBJ1-1; D ambiguous. CDR3 size: 14 residues. V was pared by 8 bases and J by 1 base, with 14 bases between. Germline lookup yields CDR1 MNHEY and CDR2 SVGAGI. The CDR3, as DNA: TGTGCCAGCGGCCGCGGGGTGGGGAACACTGAAGCTTTCTTT. This codes for CASGRGVGNTEAFF.

The chain recombines TRBV30 with TRBJ2-5; TRBD2 matches at 8 bases. The CDR3 is 13 residues long. V lost 3 bases and J lost 7; bases outside the gene matches: 7. CDR1 GTSNPN and CDR2 SVGIG come from the germline V gene (reference sequence). The CDR3 DNA sequence: TGTGCCTGGAGCCAACGGGGGGGAGGGACCCAGTACTTC. As protein: CAWSQRGGGTQYF.

The gene calls are TRBV19 and TRBJ2-7; D remains unclear. Looked up from germline, CDR1 is LNHDA and CDR2 is SQIVND (reference sequence). The CDR3 covers 14 residues. V dropped 0 bases and J dropped 3 bases, with 9 bases sitting between them. The CDR3 here is CASSIEGKFYEQYF. DNA of the CDR3: TGTGCCAGTAGTATAGAGGGAAAGTTCTACGAGCAGTACTTC.

The rearrangement joins TRBV15 to TRBJ2-5; D may be TRBD2 (5 bases). V was clipped by 0 bases and J by 1 base, with 9 bases between them. The CDR3 contains 15 residues. Germline CDR1 reads LNHNV; CDR2 reads YYDKDF (reference sequence). The DNA for the CDR3 is TGTGCCACCAGCAGAGATGCGAGCGGCCAAGAGACCCAGTACTTC. It specifies CATSRDASGQETQYF.

Comment on this clone: One junction end disagrees with the germline gene, perhaps due to a read error. The V call is TRBV6-4, the J call TRBJ2-3; D is possibly TRBD2 (6 bases). CDR1 and CDR2 from the germline V gene are MRHNA and SNTAGT. The CDR3 length is 14 residues. The CDR3 here is CASSEISGTDAQYF. The CDR3 nucleotides read TGTGCCAGCAGTGAGATTAGCGGCACAGATGCGCAGTATTTT.

The chain uses TRBV6-5 and TRBJ2-2; TRBD2 matches at 7 bases. Per the germline V gene, CDR1 is MNHEY and CDR2 is SVGAGI. The CDR3 sequence is 15 residues long. With 8 bases clipped from V and 7 bases from J, the junction kept 13 bases outside the gene matches. CDR3 residues: CASGTIRRGNGELFF. Here the CDR3 DNA reads TGTGCCAGCGGGACTATCCGCCGTGGGAACGGGGAGCTGTTTTTT.

The gene calls are TRBV7-8 and TRBJ1-5, with 10 bases identical to TRBD1. Germline CDR1 reads SGHVS; CDR2 reads FQNEAQ. V shed 0 bases, J shed 6 bases, and the junction held 2 bases outside the gene matches. CDR3 length: 15 residues. In nucleotides, the CDR3 is TGTGCCAGCAGCTTAGCGGGACAGGGGATTCAGCCCCAGCATTTT. This gives the protein CASSLAGQGIQPQHF.

The rearrangement links TRBV5-1 to TRBJ1-1, with a weak D call TRBD1 (5 bases). The CDR3 length is 14 residues. CDR1 and CDR2 from the germline V gene are SGHRS and YFSETQ. V lost 0 bases and J lost 1, with 7 bases in between. DNA for the CDR3: TGCGCCAGCAGCTTGGATGGGGGGAACACTGAAGCTTTCTTT. Translated, it gives CASSLDGGNTEAFF. The full variable domain, completed using reference TRBV5-1 and TRBJ1-1, is KAGVTQTPRYLIKTRGQQVTLSCSPISGHRSVSWYQQTPGQGLQFLFEYFSETQRNKGNFPGRFSGRQFSNSRSEMNVSTLELGDSALYLCASSLDGGNTEAFFGQGTRLTVV.

A few counts support this clone. V is TRBV18 and J is TRBJ1-5; D may be TRBD1 (5 bases). This CDR3 has 13 amino acids. Germline V gives CDR1 KGHSH, CDR2 LQKENI. V dropped 3 bases and J dropped 9 bases, with 12 bases sitting between them. This CDR3 reads CASSPDSAGPQHF. The CDR3 coding sequence is TGTGCCAGCTCACCTGACAGCGCTGGGCCCCAGCATTTT.